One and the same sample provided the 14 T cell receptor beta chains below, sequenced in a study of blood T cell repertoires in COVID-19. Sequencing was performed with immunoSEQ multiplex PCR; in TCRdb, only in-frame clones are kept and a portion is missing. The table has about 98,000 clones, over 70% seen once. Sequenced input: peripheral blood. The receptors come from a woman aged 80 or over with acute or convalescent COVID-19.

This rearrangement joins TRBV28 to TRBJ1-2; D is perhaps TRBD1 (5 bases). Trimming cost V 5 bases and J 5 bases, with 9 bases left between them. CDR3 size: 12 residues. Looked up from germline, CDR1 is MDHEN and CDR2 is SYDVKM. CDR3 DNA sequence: TGTGCCAGCAGTCCGACAGCTTATGGCTACACCTTC. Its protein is CASSPTAYGYTF.

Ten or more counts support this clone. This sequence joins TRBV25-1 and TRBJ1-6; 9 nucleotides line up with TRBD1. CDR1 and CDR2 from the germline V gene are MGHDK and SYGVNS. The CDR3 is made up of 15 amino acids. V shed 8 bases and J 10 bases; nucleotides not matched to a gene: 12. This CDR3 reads CASAAPGTGHSPLHF. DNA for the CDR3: TGTGCCAGCGCTGCTCCCGGGACAGGGCACTCACCCCTCCACTTT.

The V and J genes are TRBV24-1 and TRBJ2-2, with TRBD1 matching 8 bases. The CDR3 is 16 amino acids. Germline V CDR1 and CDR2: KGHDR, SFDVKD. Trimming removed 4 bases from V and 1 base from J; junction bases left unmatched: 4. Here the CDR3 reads CATSDQTGGNTGELFF. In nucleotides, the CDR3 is TGTGCCACCAGTGACCAAACAGGGGGGAACACCGGGGAGCTGTTTTTT.

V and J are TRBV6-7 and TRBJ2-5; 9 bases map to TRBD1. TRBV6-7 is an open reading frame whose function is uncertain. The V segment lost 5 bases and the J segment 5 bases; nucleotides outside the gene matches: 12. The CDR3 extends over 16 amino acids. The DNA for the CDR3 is TGTGCCAGCAGTCCCTTCCGGGACAGGGCGGGGGAGACCCAGTACTTC. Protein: CASSPFRDRAGETQYF.

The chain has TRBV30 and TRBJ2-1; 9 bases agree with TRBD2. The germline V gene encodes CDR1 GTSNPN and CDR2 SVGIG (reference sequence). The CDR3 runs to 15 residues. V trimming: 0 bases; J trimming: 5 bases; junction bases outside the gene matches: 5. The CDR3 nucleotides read TGTGCCTGGAGTGTTTCGGGACTAGCTAACAATGAGCAGTTCTTC. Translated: CAWSVSGLANNEQFF.

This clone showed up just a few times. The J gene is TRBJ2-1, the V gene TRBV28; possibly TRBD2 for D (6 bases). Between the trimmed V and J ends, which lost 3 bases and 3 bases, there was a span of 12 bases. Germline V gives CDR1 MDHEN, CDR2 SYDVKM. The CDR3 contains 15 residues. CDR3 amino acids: CASSFSGESYNEQFF. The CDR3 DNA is TGTGCCAGCAGTTTTTCGGGGGAAAGCTACAATGAGCAGTTCTTC.

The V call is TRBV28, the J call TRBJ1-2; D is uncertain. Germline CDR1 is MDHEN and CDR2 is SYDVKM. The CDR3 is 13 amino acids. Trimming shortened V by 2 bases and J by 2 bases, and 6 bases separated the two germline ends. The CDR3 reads CASSLGLNYGYTF. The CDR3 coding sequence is TGTGCCAGCAGTTTAGGGCTAAACTATGGCTACACCTTC.

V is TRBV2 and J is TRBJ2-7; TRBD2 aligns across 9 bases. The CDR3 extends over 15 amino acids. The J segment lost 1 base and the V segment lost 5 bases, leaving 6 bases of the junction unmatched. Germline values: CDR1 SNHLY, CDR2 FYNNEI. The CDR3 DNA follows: TGTGCCAGCAGTCTGCGGGGGGGAAATTCCTACGAGCAGTACTTC. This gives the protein CASSLRGGNSYEQYF.

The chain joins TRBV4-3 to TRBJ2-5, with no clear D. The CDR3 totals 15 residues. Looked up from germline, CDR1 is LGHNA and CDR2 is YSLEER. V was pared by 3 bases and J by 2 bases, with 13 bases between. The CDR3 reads CASSQGSGIQETQYF. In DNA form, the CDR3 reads TGCGCCAGCAGCCAGGGCTCAGGAATACAAGAGACCCAGTACTTC.

The chain's CDR3 is CASSGFDRGPNYGYTF. CDR3 DNA: TGTGCCAGTAGCGGCTTTGACAGGGGGCCTAACTATGGCTACACCTTC. The chain recombines TRBV19 with TRBJ1-2; the match to TRBD1 covers 10 bases. The CDR3 runs 16 residues. V gave up 6 bases and J gave up 0 bases; unmatched junction bases: 7. Germline V gene sequence: CDR1 LNHDA, CDR2 SQIVND (reference sequence).

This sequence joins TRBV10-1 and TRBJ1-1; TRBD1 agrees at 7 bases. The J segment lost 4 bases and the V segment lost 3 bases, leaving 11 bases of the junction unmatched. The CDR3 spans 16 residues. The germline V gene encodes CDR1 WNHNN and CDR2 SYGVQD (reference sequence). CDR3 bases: TGCGCCAGCAGTGAAAAAGCCATGTCAGGGGGCACTGAAGCTTTCTTT. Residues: CASSEKAMSGGTEAFF.

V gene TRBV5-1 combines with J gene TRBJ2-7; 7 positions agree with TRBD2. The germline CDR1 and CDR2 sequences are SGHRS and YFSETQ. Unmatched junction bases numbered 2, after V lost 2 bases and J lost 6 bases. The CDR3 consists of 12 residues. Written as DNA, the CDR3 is TGCGCCAGCAGCTTTTGGGGGGGCGAGCAGTACTTC. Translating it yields CASSFWGGEQYF.

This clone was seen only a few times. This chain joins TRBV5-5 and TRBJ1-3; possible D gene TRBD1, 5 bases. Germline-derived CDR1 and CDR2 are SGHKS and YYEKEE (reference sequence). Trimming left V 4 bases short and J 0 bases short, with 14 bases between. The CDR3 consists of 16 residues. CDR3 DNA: TGTGCCAGCAGCGACAGAGACAGAGTCTCTGGAAACACCATATATTTT. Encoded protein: CASSDRDRVSGNTIYF.

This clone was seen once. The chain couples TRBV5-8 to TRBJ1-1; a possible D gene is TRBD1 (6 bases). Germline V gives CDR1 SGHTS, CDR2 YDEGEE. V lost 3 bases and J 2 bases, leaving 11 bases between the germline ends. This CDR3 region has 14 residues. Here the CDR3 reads CASSSRGFNTEAFF. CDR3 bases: TGTGCCAGCAGCTCCAGGGGTTTCAACACTGAAGCTTTCTTT.